The T cell receptor (beta chain) described here comes from a study of brain T cells in children with intractable seizures. The time point was: blood from clinic visit 5 months post-surgery; TSC patient then seizure free. The V gene's germline CDR1 is SGHTA and CDR2 FQGNSA. V was cut by 1 base and J by 5 bases, with 14 bases left in between. This CDR3 is 15 amino acids long. The protocol was immunoSEQ multiplex PCR, while the TCRdb copy is restricted to in-frame clones and leaves out a portion. This table holds about 350,000 clones, about 93% found once. The source is a boy under two years old with tuberous sclerosis and intractable seizures. The sequences come from peripheral blood, collected about 5 months after surgery. The gene calls are TRBV7-2 and TRBJ2-5; D not resolved. The CDR3 sequence is CASSLGRPKGETQYF. CDR3 DNA sequence: TGTGCCAGCAGCTTAGGCCGACCGAAGGGTGAGACCCAGTACTTC.